This TCR beta chain originates from a study of T cell repertoires in cytomegalovirus infection (dated by TCRdb to the late 2010s). The study in broad terms: Peptide stimulations targeted recently identified HLA-C-restricted CMV epitopes, whose presentation resists viral immunomodulation, together with well-studied HLA-B-restricted epitopes. Because public TCR beta signatures pointed to carriage of CMV infection together with the matching HLA type, the HLA type of each donor mattered for the analysis.

This clonotype came up a few times. Its antigen is currently not known. Base qualities are not provided; no much larger clone lies one nucleotide away. The sample was run on an Illumina HiSeq 1500. Using fastp trimming at Q25 and MiXCR clonotype assembly, TCRdb reanalyzed the public sequencing data and kept in-frame beta chains. Rows merge per CDR3 protein into single entries with the most common DNA and genes. This sample has hundreds of thousands of distinct CDR3 sequences in its table, and 33% of those were observed once. Clones ranked in the top ten supply over 15% of the sample. What the research found in general, with its limitations: The ex vivo response was dominated by HLA-C-restricted CMV-specific TCR beta clonotypes, which also provided the single most frequent clonotype in two of eight donors. In both this cohort and an independent roughly 350-donor cohort, the cumulative frequency of public TCR beta family members distinguished carriers of CMV infection plus the relevant HLA type.

Sample treatment or condition, as interpreted from the label and publication: in vitro stimulation with specific CMV peptide epitopes to enrich CMV-specific T cells. Material: cultured PBMCs, obtained from culture after CMV antigen stimulation. The sequence was obtained from a human donor in good health (CMV status not recorded). Some clones in this sample may be carry-over from other donors' samples.

This receptor has the CDR3 CASSLRRVAQSYGYTF. The nucleotide sequence reads as follows: TGTGCCAGCAGCTTACGGCGAGTGGCTCAAAGCTATGGCTACACCTTC. The V gene is TRBV7-8 and the J gene is TRBJ1-2, with the identity of the D gene unclear. The CDR3 goes from the cysteine to the phenylalanine over 16 residues. The CDR3 DNA has 48 bases and is translated from base 1. V was cut back by 2 bases and J by 4 bases, leaving a gap of 17 bases between them. Taken from the germline V gene, the CDR1 and CDR2 loops are SGHVS and FQNEAQ.